The 13 T cell receptor beta chains given below trace back to one sample, sequenced in a study of T cells after yellow fever vaccination. TCRdb re-called the 5' RACE reads with MiXCR, one entry per CDR3 protein. The table includes approximately 10,000 distinct CDR3 sequences, approximately 5% detected once. Sequences were derived from PBMCs, either bulk or a sorted T-cell subset (CD4+, CD8+, memory, or dextramer-sorted; not recorded which), sampled on the day of the yellow fever booster vaccination. These receptors came from a man between 25 and 39 years old who received the YFV17D yellow fever vaccine.

This clonotype was detected many times. The CDR3: CASSGDRGGDTQYF. CDR3 DNA sequence: TGTGCCAGCAGTGGAGACAGGGGTGGAGATACGCAGTATTTT. The rearrangement links TRBV6-1 to TRBJ2-3; TRBD1 aligns across 8 bases. The CDR3 totals 14 residues. Germline CDR1 reads MNHNS; CDR2 reads SASEGT. V lost 4 bases, J lost 5 bases, and 5 bases stayed unmatched.

This clonotype is deemed medium-sized. The genes are TRBV12-3 or TRBV12-4 and TRBJ1-6; D uncertain. With 3 bases removed from V and 10 bases from J, the gap between germline ends came to 7 bases. This CDR3 has 12 amino acids. The CDR3 region has the DNA TGTGCCAGCAGTTTCACGGGCTCACCCCTCCACTTT. Translation: CASSFTGSPLHF.

This clonotype occurred many times. The gene calls are TRBV24-1 and TRBJ2-1, with D hard to call. CDR1 KGHDR and CDR2 SFDVKD come from the germline V gene. This CDR3 region has 15 residues. Trimming left V 4 bases short and J 5 bases short, with 14 bases between. The CDR3 reads CATSDPRLPDNEQFF. The CDR3 DNA sequence: TGTGCCACCAGTGACCCCAGACTCCCGGACAATGAGCAGTTCTTC.

By share, this clonotype counts as medium-sized (0.01 to 0.1%). The chain combines TRBV9 with TRBJ2-1; TRBD2 is a possible D gene (6 bases). The CDR3 totals 15 residues. CDR1 SGDLS and CDR2 YYNGEE come from the germline V gene. V lost 4 bases, J lost 3 bases, and 14 bases lay in between. CDR3 loop: CASSPTRALYNEQFF. The CDR3 DNA follows: TGTGCCAGCAGCCCGACTAGAGCTCTCTACAATGAGCAGTTCTTC.

By share, this clonotype ranks as medium-sized. The chain has TRBV29-1 and TRBJ1-6; D not certain. Trimming took off 7 bases at V and 9 bases at J, with 7 bases between the two ends. Germline V gene data show CDR1 as SQVTM and CDR2 as ANQGSEA. The CDR3 runs 10 residues. The CDR3 reads CSADSSPLHF. The CDR3 region has the DNA TGCAGCGCCGATAGTTCACCCCTCCACTTT.

In its sample, this clonotype was seen many times. The rearrangement links TRBV5-1 to TRBJ1-1; D possibly corresponds to TRBD1 (5 bases). V gave up 2 bases and J gave up 3 bases, with 11 bases separating them. The germline V gene encodes CDR1 SGHRS and CDR2 YFSETQ. The CDR3 totals 14 residues. In DNA form, the CDR3 reads TGCGCCAGCAGCTTCGGACACAGAGACACTGAAGCTTTCTTT. Residues: CASSFGHRDTEAFF.

This clonotype was seen ten or more times. The gene calls are TRBV28 and TRBJ2-3, with D possibly being TRBD2 (6 bases). The CDR3 extends over 12 amino acids. Germline V gene sequence: CDR1 MDHEN, CDR2 SYDVKM. The V end lost 5 bases, the J end lost 11 bases, and 14 bases lay between the germline ends. The CDR3 sequence is CASSRGQAGQYF. Written as DNA, the CDR3 is TGTGCCAGCAGTAGAGGGCAAGCGGGGCAGTATTTT.

This clonotype was recorded many times. V is TRBV6-2 or TRBV6-3 and J is TRBJ2-7, with a tentative D call TRBD1 (6 bases). V shed 8 bases and J shed 5 bases, with 10 bases lying between them. Germline values: CDR1 MNHEY, CDR2 SVGEGT. The CDR3 covers 11 residues. The CDR3 DNA follows: TGTGCCAGCCGGGACATCAACGAGCAGTACTTC. Amino acids: CASRDINEQYF.

This clonotype has a count of ten or more. At one boundary the junction diverges from the germline segment, which might be a read error. V is TRBV19 and J is TRBJ1-4; D unresolved. From germline, CDR1 is LNHDA and CDR2 SQIVND (reference sequence). The CDR3 extends over 15 amino acids. The CDR3 region is CASSPLVRPSEELFF. The CDR3 bases are TGTGCCAGTAGTCCTCTGGTGCGGCCTTCTGAAGAACTGTTTTTT.

This clonotype is medium-sized within its sample. This chain joins TRBV10-2 and TRBJ1-5; possibly TRBD1 for D (5 bases). V was cut by 0 bases and J by 4 bases, with 10 bases left in between. The germline V gene encodes CDR1 WSHSY and CDR2 SAAADI. The CDR3 has 15 amino acids. CDR3 sequence (DNA): TGCGCCAGCAGTGAGTCTTCAGGGTGGAATCAGCCCCAGCATTTT. It yields the protein CASSESSGWNQPQHF.

This clonotype was recorded at least ten times. V gene TRBV15 combines with J gene TRBJ1-1; no reliable D call. The CDR3 is 13 residues long. Trimming cost V 2 bases and J 1 base, with 5 bases left between them. Per the germline V gene, CDR1 is LNHNV and CDR2 is YYDKDF (reference sequence). The CDR3: CATSRLKNTEAFF. The CDR3 region has the DNA TGTGCCACCAGCAGACTTAAGAACACTGAAGCTTTCTTT.

In this sample, this clonotype turned up many times. The V call is TRBV29-1, the J call TRBJ2-2, with D perhaps matching TRBD2 (7 bases). Germline V gene sequence: CDR1 SQVTM, CDR2 ANQGSEA. V was trimmed by 6 bases and J by 1 base, leaving 12 bases between them. The CDR3 covers 14 residues. The CDR3 loop is CSVKGGGNTGELFF. In nucleotides, the CDR3 is TGCAGCGTCAAGGGGGGGGGGAACACCGGGGAGCTGTTTTTT.

This clonotype occurred many times. The chain has TRBV20-1 and TRBJ2-1; D is ambiguous. V was cut by 0 bases and J by 0 bases, with 9 bases left in between. Germline values: CDR1 DFQATT, CDR2 SNEGSKA (reference sequence). This CDR3 region has 15 residues. The CDR3 bases are TGCAGTGCTAGAGATTCTGGAAGCTCCTACAATGAGCAGTTCTTC. Protein sequence: CSARDSGSSYNEQFF.